This TCR beta chain was documented in a study of T cell changes during pregnancy in multiple sclerosis. Libraries were prepared by immunoSEQ multiplex PCR; TCRdb keeps only in-frame clonotypes and omits some of them. The table lists approximately 45,000 clones, roughly 93% of them singletons. This clone was recorded once. The sequence came from a female donor in good health, enrolled as a control in a pregnancy study. The specimen comprised CD4+ T cells from peripheral blood mononuclear cells, sampled in the second trimester of pregnancy.

The CDR3 DNA reads as TGTGCCAGCAGCACGGGACTTACGCAGTACTTC. It codes for CASSTGLTQYF. The gene calls are TRBV5-8 and TRBJ2-7; the D gene is possibly TRBD2 (6 bases). The CDR3 sequence is 11 residues long. V gave up 4 bases and J gave up 9 bases, with 11 bases separating them. Germline V lookup: CDR1 SGHTS, CDR2 YDEGEE.